The source of this T cell receptor (beta chain) is a study of shared clonotypes between healthy human individuals. Sequenced by immunoSEQ multiplex PCR; TCRdb stores in-frame clones only, minus some. The table has about 1.1 million clones, around three quarters seen once; the top ten hold 0.89%. This clone showed up just once. With 4 bases removed from V and 15 bases from J, the gap between germline ends came to 14 bases. Germline V gene sequence: CDR1 SGHKS, CDR2 YYEKEE (reference sequence). CDR3 length: 11 amino acids. The chain combines TRBV5-5 with TRBJ2-4, with D tentatively TRBD2 (7 bases). This receptor was obtained from a man aged 18 to 35 in good health. Some clones in this sample may be carry-over from other donors' samples. Sequenced input: memory CD4+ T cells from PBMCs. Sample subset: CD45RA-negative fraction. The CDR3 protein is CASSGGAPPYF. The CDR3 nucleotides are TGTGCCAGCAGCGGGGGGGCCCCACCGTACTTC.